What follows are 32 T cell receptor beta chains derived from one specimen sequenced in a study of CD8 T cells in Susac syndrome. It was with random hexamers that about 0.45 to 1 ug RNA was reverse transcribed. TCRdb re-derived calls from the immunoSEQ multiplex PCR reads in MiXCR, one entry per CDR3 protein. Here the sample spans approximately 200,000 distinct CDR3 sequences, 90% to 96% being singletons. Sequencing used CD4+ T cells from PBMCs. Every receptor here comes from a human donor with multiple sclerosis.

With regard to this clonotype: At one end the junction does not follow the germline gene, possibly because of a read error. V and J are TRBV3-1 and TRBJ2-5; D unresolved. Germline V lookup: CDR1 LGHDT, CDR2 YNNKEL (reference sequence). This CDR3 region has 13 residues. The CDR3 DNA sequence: TGTGCCAGCAGCCGGCCGGCCCAAGGGACCCAGTACTTC. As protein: CASSRPAQGTQYF.

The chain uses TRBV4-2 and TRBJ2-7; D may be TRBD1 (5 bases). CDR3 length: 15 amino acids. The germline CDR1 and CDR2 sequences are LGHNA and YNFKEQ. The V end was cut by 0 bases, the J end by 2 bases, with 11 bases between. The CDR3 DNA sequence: TGTGCCAGCAGCCAAGATTTTCCAGGGACCTACGAGCAGTACTTC. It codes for CASSQDFPGTYEQYF.

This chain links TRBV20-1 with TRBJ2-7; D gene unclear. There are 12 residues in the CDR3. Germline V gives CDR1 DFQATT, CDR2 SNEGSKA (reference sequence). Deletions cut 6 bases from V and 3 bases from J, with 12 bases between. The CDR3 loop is CSAEALGYEQYF. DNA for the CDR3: TGCAGTGCAGAAGCCCTGGGCTACGAGCAGTACTTC.

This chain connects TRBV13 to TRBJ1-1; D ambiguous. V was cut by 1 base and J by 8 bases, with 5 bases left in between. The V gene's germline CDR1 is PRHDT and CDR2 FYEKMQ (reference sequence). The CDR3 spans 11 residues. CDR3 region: CASSLVGEAFF. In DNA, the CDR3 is TGTGCCAGCAGCTTAGTAGGAGAAGCTTTCTTT.

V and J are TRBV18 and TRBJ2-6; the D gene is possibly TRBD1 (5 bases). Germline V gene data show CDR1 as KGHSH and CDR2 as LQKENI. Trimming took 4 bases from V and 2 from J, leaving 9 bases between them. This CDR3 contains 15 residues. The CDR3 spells CASSRDSAGANVLTF. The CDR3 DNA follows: TGTGCCAGCTCACGCGACAGTGCTGGGGCCAACGTCCTGACTTTC.

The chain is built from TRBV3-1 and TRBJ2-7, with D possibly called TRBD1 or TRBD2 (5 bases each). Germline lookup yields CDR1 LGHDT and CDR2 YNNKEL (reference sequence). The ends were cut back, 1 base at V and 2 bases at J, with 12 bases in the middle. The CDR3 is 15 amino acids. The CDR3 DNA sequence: TGTGCCAGCAGCCAAGGACAGAGGGGCCCCTACGAGCAGTACTTC. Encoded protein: CASSQGQRGPYEQYF.

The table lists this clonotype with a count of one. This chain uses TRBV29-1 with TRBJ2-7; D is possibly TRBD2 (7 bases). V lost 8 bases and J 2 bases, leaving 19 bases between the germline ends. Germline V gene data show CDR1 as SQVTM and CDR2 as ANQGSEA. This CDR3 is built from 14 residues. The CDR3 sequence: CSPKGGQGPYEQYF. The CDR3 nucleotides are TGCAGCCCTAAGGGGGGGCAGGGTCCCTACGAGCAGTACTTC.

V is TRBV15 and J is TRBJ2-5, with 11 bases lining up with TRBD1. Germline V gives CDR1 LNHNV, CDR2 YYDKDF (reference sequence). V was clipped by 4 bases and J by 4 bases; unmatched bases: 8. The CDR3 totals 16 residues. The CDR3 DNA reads TGTGCCACCAGCAACCGCGGACAGGGGGCTAGAGAGACCCAGTACTTC. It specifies CATSNRGQGARETQYF. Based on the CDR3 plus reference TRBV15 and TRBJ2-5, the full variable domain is DAMVIQNPRYQVTQFGKPVTLSCSQTLNHNVMYWYQQKSSQAPKLLFHYYDKDFNNEADTPDNFQSRRPNTSFCFLDIRSPGLGDTAMYLCATSNRGQGARETQYFGPGTRLLVL.

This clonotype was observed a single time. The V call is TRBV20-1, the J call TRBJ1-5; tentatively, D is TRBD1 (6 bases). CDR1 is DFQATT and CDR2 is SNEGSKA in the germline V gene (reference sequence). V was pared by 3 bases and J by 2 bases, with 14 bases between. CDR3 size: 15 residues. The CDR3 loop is CSARAPGARNQPQHF. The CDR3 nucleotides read TGCAGTGCTAGGGCTCCAGGGGCCCGCAATCAGCCCCAGCATTTT.

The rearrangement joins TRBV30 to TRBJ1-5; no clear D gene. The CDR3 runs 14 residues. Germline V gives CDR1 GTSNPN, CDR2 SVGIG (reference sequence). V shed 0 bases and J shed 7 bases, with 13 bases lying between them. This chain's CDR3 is CAWSVDKGGQPQHF. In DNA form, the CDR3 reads TGTGCCTGGAGTGTGGATAAGGGCGGGCAGCCCCAGCATTTT.

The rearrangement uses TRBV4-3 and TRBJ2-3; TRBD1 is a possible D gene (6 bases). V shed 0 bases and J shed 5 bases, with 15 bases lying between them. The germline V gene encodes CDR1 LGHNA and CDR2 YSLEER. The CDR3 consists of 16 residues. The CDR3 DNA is TGCGCCAGCAGCCAAGAGAGGGGCAGGGGAAGAGATACGCAGTATTTT. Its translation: CASSQERGRGRDTQYF.

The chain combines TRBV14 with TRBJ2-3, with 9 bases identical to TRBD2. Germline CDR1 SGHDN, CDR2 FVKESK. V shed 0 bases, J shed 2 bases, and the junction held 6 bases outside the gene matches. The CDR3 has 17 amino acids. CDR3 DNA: TGTGCCAGCAGCCAAGAATTAGCGGGGGATTTCACAGATACGCAGTATTTT. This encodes CASSQELAGDFTDTQYF.

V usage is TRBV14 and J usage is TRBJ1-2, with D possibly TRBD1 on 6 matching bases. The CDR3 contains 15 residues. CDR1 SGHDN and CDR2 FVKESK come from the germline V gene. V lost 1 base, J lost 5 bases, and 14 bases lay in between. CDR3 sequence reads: CASSQGQGFLYGYTF. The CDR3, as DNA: TGTGCCAGCAGCCAAGGTCAGGGGTTCCTTTATGGCTACACCTTC.

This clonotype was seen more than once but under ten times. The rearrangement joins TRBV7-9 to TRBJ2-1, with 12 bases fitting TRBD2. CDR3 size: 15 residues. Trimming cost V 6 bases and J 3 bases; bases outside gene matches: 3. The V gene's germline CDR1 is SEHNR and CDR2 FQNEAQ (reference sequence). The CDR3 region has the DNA TGTGCCAGCAGTACTAGCGGGGGGATCTACAATGAGCAGTTCTTC. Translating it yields CASSTSGGIYNEQFF.

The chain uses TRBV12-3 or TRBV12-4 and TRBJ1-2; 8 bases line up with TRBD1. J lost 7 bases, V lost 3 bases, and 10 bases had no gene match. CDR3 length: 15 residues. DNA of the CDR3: TGTGCCAGCAGTTTCTCGGTGACAGGGGTATCTGGCTACACCTTC. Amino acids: CASSFSVTGVSGYTF.

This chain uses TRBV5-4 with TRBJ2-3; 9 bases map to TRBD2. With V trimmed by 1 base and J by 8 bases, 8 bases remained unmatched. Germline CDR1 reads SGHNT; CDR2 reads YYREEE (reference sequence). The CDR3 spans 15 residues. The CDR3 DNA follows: TGTGCCAGCAGCTTGAGTCGTAGCGGGGGAAGTACGCAGTATTTT. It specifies CASSLSRSGGSTQYF.

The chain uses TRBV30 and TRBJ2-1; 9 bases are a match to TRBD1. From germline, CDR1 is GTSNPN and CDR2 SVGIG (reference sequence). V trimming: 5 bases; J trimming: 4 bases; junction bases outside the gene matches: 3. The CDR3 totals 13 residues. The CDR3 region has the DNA TGTGCCTGGGGGACAGGGTTGTACAATGAGCAGTTCTTC. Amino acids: CAWGTGLYNEQFF.

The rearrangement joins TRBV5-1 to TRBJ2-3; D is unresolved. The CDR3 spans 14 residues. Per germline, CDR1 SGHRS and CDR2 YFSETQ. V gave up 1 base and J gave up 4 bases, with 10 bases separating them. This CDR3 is CASSLQERADTQYF. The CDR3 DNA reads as TGCGCCAGCAGCTTGCAGGAGCGCGCAGATACGCAGTATTTT.

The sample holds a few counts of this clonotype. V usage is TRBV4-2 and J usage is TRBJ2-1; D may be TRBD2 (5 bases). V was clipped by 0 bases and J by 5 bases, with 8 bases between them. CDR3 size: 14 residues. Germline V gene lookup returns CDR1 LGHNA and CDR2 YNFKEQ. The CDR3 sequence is CASSQDPRDNEQFF. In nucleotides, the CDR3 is TGTGCCAGCAGCCAAGATCCGCGGGACAATGAGCAGTTCTTC.

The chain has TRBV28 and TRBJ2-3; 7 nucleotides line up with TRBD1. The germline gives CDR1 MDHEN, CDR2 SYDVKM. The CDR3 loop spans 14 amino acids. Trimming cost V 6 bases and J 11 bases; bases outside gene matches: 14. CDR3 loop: CASRPDRVRLVQYF. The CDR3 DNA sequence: TGTGCCAGCAGACCCGACAGGGTCAGGCTTGTGCAGTATTTT. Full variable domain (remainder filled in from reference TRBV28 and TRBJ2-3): DVKVTQSSRYLVKRTGEKVFLECVQDMDHENMFWYRQDPGLGLRLIYFSYDVKMKEKGDIPEGYSVSREKKERFSLILESASTNQTSMYLCASRPDRVRLVQYFGPGTRLTVL.

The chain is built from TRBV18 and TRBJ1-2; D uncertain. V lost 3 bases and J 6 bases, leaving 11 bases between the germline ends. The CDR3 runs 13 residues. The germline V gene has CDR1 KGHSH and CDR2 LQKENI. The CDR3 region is CASSPAVVNGYTF. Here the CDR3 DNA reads TGTGCCAGCTCACCGGCGGTGGTAAATGGCTACACCTTC. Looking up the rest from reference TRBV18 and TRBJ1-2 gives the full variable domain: NAGVMQNPRHLVRRRGQEARLRCSPMKGHSHVYWYRQLPEEGLKFMVYLQKENIIDESGMPKERFSAEFPKEGPSILRIQQVVRGDSAAYFCASSPAVVNGYTFGSGTRLTVV.

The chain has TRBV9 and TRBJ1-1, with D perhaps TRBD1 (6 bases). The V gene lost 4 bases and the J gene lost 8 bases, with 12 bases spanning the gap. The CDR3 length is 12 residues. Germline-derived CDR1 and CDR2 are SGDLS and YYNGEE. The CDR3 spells CASSNGQTEAFF. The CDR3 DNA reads TGTGCCAGCAGCAACGGACAGACCGAAGCTTTCTTT. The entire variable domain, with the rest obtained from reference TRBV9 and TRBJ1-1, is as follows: DSGVTQTPKHLITATGQRVTLRCSPRSGDLSVYWYQQSLDQGLQFLIQYYNGEERAKGNILERFSAQQFPDLHSELNLSSLELGDSALYFCASSNGQTEAFFGQGTRLTVV.

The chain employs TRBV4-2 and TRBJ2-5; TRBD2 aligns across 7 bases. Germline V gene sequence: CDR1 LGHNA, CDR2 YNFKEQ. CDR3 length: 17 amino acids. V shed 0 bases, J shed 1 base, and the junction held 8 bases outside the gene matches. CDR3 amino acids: CASSQEAGPAFQETQYF. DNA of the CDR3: TGTGCCAGCAGCCAAGAAGCGGGGCCAGCTTTCCAAGAGACCCAGTACTTC.

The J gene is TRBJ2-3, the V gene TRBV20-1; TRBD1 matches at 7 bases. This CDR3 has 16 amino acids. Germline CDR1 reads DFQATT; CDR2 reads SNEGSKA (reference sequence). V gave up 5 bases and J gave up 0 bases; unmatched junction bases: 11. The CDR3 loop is CSAAPGGDPSTDTQYF. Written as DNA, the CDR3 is TGCAGTGCTGCCCCAGGGGGAGACCCTAGCACAGATACGCAGTATTTT.

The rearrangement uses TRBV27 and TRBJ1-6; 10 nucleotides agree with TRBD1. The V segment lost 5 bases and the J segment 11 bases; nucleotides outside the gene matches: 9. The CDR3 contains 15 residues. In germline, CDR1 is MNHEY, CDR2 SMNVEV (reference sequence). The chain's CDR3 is CASSLSRDRGAPLHF. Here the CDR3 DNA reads TGTGCCAGCAGTCTTAGCCGGGACAGGGGTGCACCCCTCCACTTT.

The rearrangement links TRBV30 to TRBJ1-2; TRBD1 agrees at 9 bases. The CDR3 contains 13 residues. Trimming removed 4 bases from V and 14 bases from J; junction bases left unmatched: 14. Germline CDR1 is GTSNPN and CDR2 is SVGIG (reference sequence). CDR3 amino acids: CAWTSGTGPPLTF. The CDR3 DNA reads TGTGCCTGGACTTCCGGGACAGGGCCCCCTCTGACCTTC.

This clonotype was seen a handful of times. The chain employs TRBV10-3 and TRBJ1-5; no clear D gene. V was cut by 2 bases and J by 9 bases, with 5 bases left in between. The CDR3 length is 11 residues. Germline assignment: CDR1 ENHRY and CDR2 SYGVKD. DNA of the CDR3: TGTGCCATCAGTGAGGCTGGGCCCCAGCATTTT. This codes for CAISEAGPQHF.

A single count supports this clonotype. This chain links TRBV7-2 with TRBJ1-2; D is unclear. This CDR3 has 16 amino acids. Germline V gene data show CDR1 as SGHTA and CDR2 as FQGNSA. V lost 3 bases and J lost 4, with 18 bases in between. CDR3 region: CASSFPDKPAAYGYTF. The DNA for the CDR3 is TGTGCCAGCAGCTTCCCTGACAAGCCAGCGGCCTATGGCTACACCTTC.

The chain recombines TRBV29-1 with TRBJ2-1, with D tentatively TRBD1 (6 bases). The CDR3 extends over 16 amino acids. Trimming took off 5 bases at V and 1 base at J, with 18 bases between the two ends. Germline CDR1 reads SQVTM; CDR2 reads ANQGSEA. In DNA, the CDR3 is TGCAGCGTTTCCCCCCCCGCAGGGGCATCCTACAATGAGCAGTTCTTC. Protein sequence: CSVSPPAGASYNEQFF.

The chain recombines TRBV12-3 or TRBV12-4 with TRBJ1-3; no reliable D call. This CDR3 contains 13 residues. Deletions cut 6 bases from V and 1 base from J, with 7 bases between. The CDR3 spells CASRTASGNTIYF. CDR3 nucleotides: TGTGCCAGCAGAACAGCATCTGGAAACACCATATATTTT.

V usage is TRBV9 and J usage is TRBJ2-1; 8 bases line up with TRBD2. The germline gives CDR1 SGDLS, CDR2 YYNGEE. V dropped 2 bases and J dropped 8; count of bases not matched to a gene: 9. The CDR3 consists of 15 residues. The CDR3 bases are TGTGCCAGCAGCGTTAGCGGGGTGATAGCCCATGAGCAGTTCTTC. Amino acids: CASSVSGVIAHEQFF.

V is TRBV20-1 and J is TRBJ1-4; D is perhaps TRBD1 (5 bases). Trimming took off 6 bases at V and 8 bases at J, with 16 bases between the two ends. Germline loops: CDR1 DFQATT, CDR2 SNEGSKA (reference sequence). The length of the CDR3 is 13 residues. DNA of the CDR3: TGCAGTGCCTCAGGGCGAGGAGGGGAAAAACTGTTTTTT. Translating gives CSASGRGGEKLFF.